This T cell receptor (beta chain) comes out of a study of tumor and adjacent non-tumor tissue in lung cancer. Overall study: The cohort had around twelve adenocarcinoma, a couple of squamous cell and 1 small cell patients.

This sample's RNA came from whole unsorted tissue. This clonotype appeared once. Germline values: CDR1 DFQATT, CDR2 SNEGSKA (reference sequence). The junction had 15 bases not matched to a gene; V was cut back by 4 bases and J by 8 bases. This CDR3 is 16 amino acids long. A modified ARM-PCR protocol with three rounds of nested PCR amplified TCRbeta. TCRdb ran MiXCR on the multiplex PCR reads and lists one entry per CDR3 protein. The table has 60,000 to 85,000 distinct CDR3 sequences, around 74% seen once. Sequences were obtained from lung tumor tissue. The chain carries TRBV20-1 and TRBJ2-1, with 9 bases identical to TRBD2. The sequence came from a woman between 45 and 65 years old with non-small cell lung cancer. CDR3 sequence (DNA): TGCAGTGCTATGGCTTGCGGGAGGGCTCCGTACGATGAGCAGTTCTTC. Translated, it gives CSAMACGRAPYDEQFF.